This T cell receptor beta chain was profiled in a study of tumor-infiltrating lymphocytes in primary liver carcinoma. On the study more broadly: Both sexes were represented among patients, who were 30 to 69 years old. Samples returned roughly 3.65 to 7.13 million productive TCRbeta reads, a yield that was similar across tissue types.

Constant-region priming of around 530 ng total RNA yielded TCR beta cDNA. It was through three nested multiplex PCR rounds of slightly modified ARM-PCR that TCR beta libraries arose. It was with TRBV1-TRBV30 forward primers and a C-beta reverse primer that the first two PCR rounds were run, at roughly 9 cycles each. One entry per CDR3 protein results from TCRdb running MiXCR on the multiplex PCR reads. The sample carries almost 200,000 distinct CDR3 sequences, less than 75% recorded once. Germline CDR1 SEHNR, CDR2 FQNEAQ (reference sequence). V lost 2 bases and J 6 bases, leaving 11 bases between the germline ends. The CDR3 totals 15 residues. The study extracted blood RNA from unsorted whole blood and also extracted germline DNA.

The gene calls are TRBV7-9 and TRBJ1-6; the D gene is possibly TRBD1 (5 bases). This TCR was recovered from a woman aged 55-69 years with primary liver carcinoma and hepatitis B virus infection. Sequenced: peripheral blood. This CDR3 reads CASSLSGGGNSPLHF. In DNA, the CDR3 is TGTGCCAGCAGCTTAAGCGGGGGAGGTAATTCACCCCTCCACTTT.